The T cell receptor beta chain described here comes from a study of blood T cell repertoires in COVID-19. Sequenced by immunoSEQ multiplex PCR; TCRdb stores in-frame clones only, minus some. Of roughly 280,000 clones listed, approximately 81% are singletons. The V segment lost 6 bases and the J segment 5 bases; nucleotides outside the gene matches: 0. This CDR3 comprises 11 residues. With regard to this clone: The identical CDR3 is also encoded by other nucleotide sequences in the sample.

The clonotype comes from a man aged 55 to 70 with acute or convalescent COVID-19. The V gene is TRBV12-3 or TRBV12-4, the J gene TRBJ1-2; 7 bases map to TRBD1. Sequencing was carried out using peripheral blood. CDR3 sequence reads: CASSRGYGYTF. The CDR3, as DNA: TGTGCCAGCAGCAGGGGGTATGGCTACACCTTC.